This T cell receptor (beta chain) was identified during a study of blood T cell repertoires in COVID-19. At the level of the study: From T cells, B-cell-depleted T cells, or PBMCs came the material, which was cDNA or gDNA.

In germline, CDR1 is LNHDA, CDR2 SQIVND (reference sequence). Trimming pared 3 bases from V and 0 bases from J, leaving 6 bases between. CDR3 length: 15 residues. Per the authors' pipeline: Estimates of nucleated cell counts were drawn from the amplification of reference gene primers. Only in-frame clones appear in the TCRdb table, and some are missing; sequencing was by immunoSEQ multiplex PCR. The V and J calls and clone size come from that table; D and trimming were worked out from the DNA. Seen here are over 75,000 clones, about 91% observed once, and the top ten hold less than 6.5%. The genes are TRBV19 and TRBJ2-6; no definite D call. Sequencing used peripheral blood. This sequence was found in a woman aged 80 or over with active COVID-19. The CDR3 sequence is CASSMTSSGANVLTF. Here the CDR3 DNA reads TGTGCCAGTAGTATGACAAGCTCTGGGGCCAACGTCCTGACTTTC.